This TCR beta chain was obtained from a study of radiation and T cells in renal cell carcinoma. Overall study findings and caveats: Irradiated tumors had higher TCR clonality than control tumors. Dominant CDR3 motifs were more common in irradiated tumors than controls.

J lost 2 bases, V lost 0 bases, and 6 bases had no gene match. The CDR3 has 16 residues. Germline lookup yields CDR1 SGHNT and CDR2 YYREEE (reference sequence). As concerns this clone: The antigen is not known.

Measured with immunoSEQ multiplex PCR; TCRdb has only the in-frame clones, and not every one. Of tens of thousands of clones in the sample, more than 50% were seen once. The treatment here: treatment-naive control, cytoreductive nephrectomy. Material: tumor tissue, obtained from a patient whose treatment was nephrectomy without radiotherapy. The receptor comes from a human donor with renal cell carcinoma. The genes are TRBV5-4 and TRBJ2-5; 8 bases line up with TRBD1. CDR3 residues: CASSLGKTGVQETQYF. Written as DNA, the CDR3 is TGTGCCAGCAGCTTGGGGAAGACAGGGGTTCAAGAGACCCAGTACTTC.